This T cell receptor (beta chain) emerged from a study of blood T cell repertoires in COVID-19. Followed over time, Seattle patients had been enrolled while infection was active. This table comes from immunoSEQ multiplex PCR, and its TCRdb copy is limited to in-frame clones, with some not included. Of about 110,000 clones in the sample, 75% to 85% were seen once. Trimming shortened V by 0 bases and J by 0 bases, and 9 bases separated the two germline ends. The CDR3 loop spans 15 amino acids. From germline, CDR1 is SGHRS and CDR2 YFSETQ. The chain combines TRBV5-1 with TRBJ1-1; D remains ambiguous. Sequencing used peripheral blood. The receptor's source is a man of 80 years or more with COVID-19, enrolled during active disease. In DNA form, the CDR3 reads TGCGCCAGCAGCTTGGGAAGCGGCATGAACACTGAAGCTTTCTTT. It specifies CASSLGSGMNTEAFF. The whole variable domain, remainder taken from reference TRBV5-1 and TRBJ1-1, is KAGVTQTPRYLIKTRGQQVTLSCSPISGHRSVSWYQQTPGQGLQFLFEYFSETQRNKGNFPGRFSGRQFSNSRSEMNVSTLELGDSALYLCASSLGSGMNTEAFFGQGTRLTVV.